This T cell receptor (beta chain) was retrieved from a study of human T cells and chemical hapten exposure. Study as a whole: Patch testing placed 0.01% DPC on the upper back, with readings at 6 days. Patients, mostly women, had alopecia areata, alopecia totalis or alopecia universalis. Whole-study results and caveats: Relative to controls, expanded TCRs formed significantly more large CDR3 similarity clusters.

In this sample, this clonotype turned up many times. Its antigen is still unknown. The CDR3 runs to 15 residues. V lost 5 bases, J lost 10 bases, and 9 bases stayed unmatched. Individual cDNA molecules in this library carried unique molecular identifiers. TCRdb recomputed calls from the RACE reads with MiXCR, one row per CDR3 protein. In the table there are about 82,000 distinct CDR3 sequences, 10% to 15% of which are singletons. As for time point: patch test 3, about 24 weeks after DPC sensitization. The treatment here: therapeutic diphenylcyclopropenone sensitization with weekly scalp DPC. The clonotype was recovered from a woman aged 50 to 60 with alopecia areata. Some clones in this sample may be carry-over from other donors' samples. The source material was whole blood, sampled in connection with sensitization to the hapten diphenylcyclopropenone (DPC). V usage is TRBV12-3 or TRBV12-4 and J usage is TRBJ2-1, with TRBD2 matching over 12 bases. The CDR3 is CASSQLAGGSREQFF. The DNA for the CDR3 is TGTGCCAGCAGTCAACTAGCGGGAGGAAGTCGGGAGCAGTTCTTC.